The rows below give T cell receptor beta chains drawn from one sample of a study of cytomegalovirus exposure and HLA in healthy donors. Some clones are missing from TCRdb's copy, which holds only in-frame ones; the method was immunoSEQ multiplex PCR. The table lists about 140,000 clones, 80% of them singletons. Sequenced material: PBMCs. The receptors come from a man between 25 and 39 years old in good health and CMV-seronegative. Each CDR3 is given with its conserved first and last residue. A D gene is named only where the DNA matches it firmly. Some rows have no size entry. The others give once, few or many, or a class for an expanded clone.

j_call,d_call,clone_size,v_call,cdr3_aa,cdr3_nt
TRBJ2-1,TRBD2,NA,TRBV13,CASSFPSGGSYNEQFF,TGTGCCAGCAGCTTCCCTAGCGGGGGGTCCTACAATGAGCAGTTCTTC
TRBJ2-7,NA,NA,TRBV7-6,CASSDGLSGKQYF,TGTGCCAGCAGCGACGGACTTAGTGGGAAGCAGTACTTC
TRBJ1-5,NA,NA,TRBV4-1,CASSQGRQGLSNQPQHF,TGCGCCAGCAGCCAAGGGCGCCAGGGACTGAGCAATCAGCCCCAGCATTTT
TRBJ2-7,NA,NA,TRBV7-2,CASSRGRLTQSEQYF,TGTGCCAGCAGCCGCGGTAGACTTACCCAAAGCGAGCAGTACTTC
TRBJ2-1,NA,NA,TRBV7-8,CASASYWNEQFF,TGTGCCAGCGCGTCCTATTGGAATGAGCAGTTCTTC
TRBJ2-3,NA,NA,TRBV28,CASSLAGDTQYF,TGTGCCAGCAGTTTAGCGGGGGATACGCAGTATTTT
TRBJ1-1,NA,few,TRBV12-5,CASGIDTEAFF,TGTGCTAGTGGTATCGACACTGAAGCTTTCTTT
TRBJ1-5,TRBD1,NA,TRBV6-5,CASRRTGYQPQHF,TGTGCCAGCAGACGGACAGGGTATCAGCCCCAGCATTTT
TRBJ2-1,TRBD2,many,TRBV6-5,CASSSGLAGGGNEQFF,TGTGCCAGCAGTTCGGGACTAGCGGGAGGGGGGAATGAGCAGTTCTTC
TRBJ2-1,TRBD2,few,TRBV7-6,CASSLLLAGGTYNEQFF,TGTGCCAGCAGCTTACTACTAGCGGGAGGGACCTACAATGAGCAGTTCTTC
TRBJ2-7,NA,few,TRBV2,CASTKLYEQYF,TGTGCCAGCACAAAACTCTACGAGCAGTACTTC
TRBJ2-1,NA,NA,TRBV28,CASSLGGLDEQFF,TGTGCCAGCAGTTTAGGCGGTTTAGATGAGCAGTTCTTC
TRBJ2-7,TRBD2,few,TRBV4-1,CASSHGTSYPYEQYF,TGCGCCAGCAGCCACGGGACTAGCTACCCCTACGAGCAGTACTTC
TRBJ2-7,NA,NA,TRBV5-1,CASSPWTVSYEQYF,TGCGCCAGCAGCCCCTGGACAGTCTCCTACGAGCAGTACTTC
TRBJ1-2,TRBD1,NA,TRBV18,CASSPPNRGQAYGYTF,TGTGCCAGCTCACCACCGAACAGGGGGCAGGCCTATGGCTACACCTTC